Each of the 4 T cell receptor beta chains below was sequenced from the same sample in a study of T cell repertoires in ileal Crohn's disease. Clones were read by immunoSEQ multiplex PCR, and TCRdb kept only the in-frame ones, dropping some. Of around 14,000 clones listed, 80% are singletons. The sample comprised ileal tissue. The receptors come from an adult with Crohn's disease.

This chain connects TRBV6-1 to TRBJ2-3; tentatively, D is TRBD2 (6 bases). This CDR3 contains 19 residues. Germline values: CDR1 MNHNS, CDR2 SASEGT. The V gene lost 4 bases and the J gene lost 2 bases, with 25 bases spanning the gap. In nucleotides, the CDR3 is TGTGCCAGCAGTGGGTCCGGGGGATGGGGTTTTACGGCCACAGATACGCAGTATTTT. It specifies CASSGSGGWGFTATDTQYF.

V usage is TRBV5-1 and J usage is TRBJ1-1, with D unclear. The CDR3 has 14 amino acids. The germline CDR1 and CDR2 sequences are SGHRS and YFSETQ. The V end was cut by 2 bases, the J end by 0 bases, with 8 bases between. For the CDR3, the DNA is TGCGCCAGCAGCTTTTCGGTTTTGAACACTGAAGCTTTCTTT. Protein sequence: CASSFSVLNTEAFF. The entire variable domain, with the rest obtained from reference TRBV5-1 and TRBJ1-1, is as follows: KAGVTQTPRYLIKTRGQQVTLSCSPISGHRSVSWYQQTPGQGLQFLFEYFSETQRNKGNFPGRFSGRQFSNSRSEMNVSTLELGDSALYLCASSFSVLNTEAFFGQGTRLTVV.

V usage is TRBV2 and J usage is TRBJ2-1; a possible D gene is TRBD1 (6 bases). The V gene's germline CDR1 is SNHLY and CDR2 FYNNEI. Trimming left V 6 bases short and J 8 bases short, with 11 bases between. This CDR3 is built from 12 residues. Here the CDR3 DNA reads TGTGCCAGCAGGACAGAGGGGGATGAGCAGTTCTTC. It specifies CASRTEGDEQFF.

The gene calls are TRBV9 and TRBJ2-7, with 7 bases matching TRBD2. Trimming took 2 bases from V and 0 from J; bases not matched to a gene: 8. The CDR3 runs 16 residues. The germline V gene encodes CDR1 SGDLS and CDR2 YYNGEE. The DNA of the CDR3 is TGTGCCAGCAGCGTGGGTTCTAGCGGCGGCTCCTACGAGCAGTACTTC. As protein: CASSVGSSGGSYEQYF.